The clone carrying this T cell receptor (beta chain) was counted ten times or more. Its antigen is unidentified. The record originates from a study of spatial heterogeneity in lung cancer. Every molecule of TCR cDNA had its own unique molecular identifier. TCRdb re-analysed the 5' RACE reads in MiXCR, keeping a single row per CDR3 protein. The sample contains 40,000 to 45,000 distinct CDR3 sequences, roughly an eighth of which appear only once. Time point indicated: sample taken at primary tumor resection. Researchers sequenced whole RNA taken from tumor, nontumor lung or frozen PBMC without sorting. Losses at the gene ends were 1 base for V and 0 bases for J; bases not matched to a gene: 13. The CDR3 is 22 amino acids. Germline values: CDR1 SGHVS, CDR2 FQNEAQ. Overall study findings and caveats: Compared with follow-up, resection was when ubiquitous expanded tumor TCRs appeared in blood more.

The sequence came from a male donor with early-stage non-small cell lung cancer. This chain connects TRBV7-8 to TRBJ2-1; TRBD2 agrees at 15 bases. The input for sequencing was PBMCs, taken at surgery. The CDR3 nucleotides read TGTGCCAGCAGCTTAGTAGCTGCTGGACTAGCGGGAGGGTCTAGCTCCTACAATGAGCAGTTCTTC. Residues: CASSLVAAGLAGGSSSYNEQFF.